This T cell receptor (beta chain) was observed in a study of CD8 T cells in ankylosing spondylitis. Study-wide results and limits: Certain motif variants had earlier been reported in reactive arthritis synovial fluid and blood. A TCR beta motif of fewer than 10 highly homologous variants seemed to mark ankylosing spondylitis blood. The study looked at matched synovial fluid samples from ankylosing spondylitis patients. Disease-linked clones were reported to be significantly enriched there.

Library preparation for TCR beta used quantitative 5'-RACE with molecular barcodes. TCRdb itself ran the 5' RACE reads through MiXCR, one entry per CDR3 protein. Here the sample spans 250,000 to 350,000 distinct CDR3 sequences, around 20% being singletons. This clonotype was counted between two and nine times. Its antigen is still unknown. The germline V and J ends were trimmed by 7 bases and 15 bases, with 22 bases remaining between them. This CDR3 region has 13 residues. Germline CDR1 reads SNHLY; CDR2 reads FYNNEI. The TCR comes from a male donor with ankylosing spondylitis or in good health (not recorded which). The chain employs TRBV2 and TRBJ2-4; the D gene is possibly TRBD1 (6 bases). The source material was blood, either unsorted or a sorted T cell fraction (not recorded which). The CDR3 DNA reads as TGTGCCAGCACCTTACTAGGACAGCGGCCTATGTACTTC. It encodes CASTLLGQRPMYF.